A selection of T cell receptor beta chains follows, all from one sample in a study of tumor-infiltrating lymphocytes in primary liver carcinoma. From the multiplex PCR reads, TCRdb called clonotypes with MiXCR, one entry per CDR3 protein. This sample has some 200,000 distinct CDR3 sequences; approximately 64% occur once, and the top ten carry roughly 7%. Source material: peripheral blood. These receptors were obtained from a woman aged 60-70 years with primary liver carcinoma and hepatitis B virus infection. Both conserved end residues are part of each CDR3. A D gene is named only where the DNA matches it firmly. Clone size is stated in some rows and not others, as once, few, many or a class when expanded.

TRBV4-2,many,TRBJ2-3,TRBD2,TGTGCCAGCAGCCAGACGACTAGCGGGACGGGCGCAGATACGCAGTATTTT,CASSQTTSGTGADTQYF
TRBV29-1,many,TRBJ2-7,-,TGCAGCGTTGGTGAGGGGGAGGATTGGTACGAGCAGTACTTC,CSVGEGEDWYEQYF
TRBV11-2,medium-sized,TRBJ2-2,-,TGTGCCAGCAGCTTCTCGGCCGGGGAGCTGTTTTTT,CASSFSAGELFF
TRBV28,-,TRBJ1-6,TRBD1,TGTGCCAGCAACCGACAGGGATGGGGTTCACCCCTCCACTTT,CASNRQGWGSPLHF
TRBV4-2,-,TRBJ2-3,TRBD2,TGTGCCAGCAGCCAAGCGGGAGGGACAGATACGCAGTATTTT,CASSQAGGTDTQYF
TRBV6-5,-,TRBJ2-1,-,TGTGCCAGCAGGGACCTGGAGGGACAATACAATGAGCAGTTCTTC,CASRDLEGQYNEQFF
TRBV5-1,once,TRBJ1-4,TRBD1,TGCGCCAGCAGCGAAGGGACAGGTGCAACTAATGAAAAACTGTTTTTT,CASSEGTGATNEKLFF
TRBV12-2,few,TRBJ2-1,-,TGTGCAAGTCGCCACCGTCTGGGGAGAGAGGGGGAAGATTGGGAGCAGTTCTTC,CASRHRLGREGEDWEQFF
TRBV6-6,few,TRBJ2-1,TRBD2,TGTGCCAGCAGTTACTCGAACCCCGGGACTAGCGGGGGGGCTGGTGAGCAGTTCTTC,CASSYSNPGTSGGAGEQFF
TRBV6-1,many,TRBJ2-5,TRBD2,TGTGCCAGCAGTGATTTAGCGGGAGGGTGGGAGACCCAGTACTTC,CASSDLAGGWETQYF
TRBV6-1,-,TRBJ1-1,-,TGCGCCAGCAGTTCTTACATAGACACTGAAGCTTTCTTT,CASSSYIDTEAFF
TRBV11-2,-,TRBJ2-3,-,TGTGCCTGCAGCTTAGATCCGTTCACAGATACGCAGTATTTT,CACSLDPFTDTQYF
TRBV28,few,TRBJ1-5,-,TGTGCCAGCAGTCTTCTTGAGGGGGGAAATCAGCCCCAGCATTTT,CASSLLEGGNQPQHF
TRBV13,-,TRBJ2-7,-,TGTGCCAGCAGCTTAGGGTGGGGGCGGATCTACGAGCAGTACTTC,CASSLGWGRIYEQYF
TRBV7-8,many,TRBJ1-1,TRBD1,TGTGCCAGCAGCCTTTATGGGGGGACAGCGAACACTGAAGCTTTCTTT,CASSLYGGTANTEAFF
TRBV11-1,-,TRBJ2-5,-,TGTGCTAGCAGCTTGGGGACATCGTGCCAAGAGACCCAGTACTTC,CASSLGTSCQETQYF
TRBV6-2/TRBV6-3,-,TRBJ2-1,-,TGTACCAGCTGTAGCTGGAGGGGTATCTACAATGAGCAGTTCTTC,CTSCSWRGIYNEQFF
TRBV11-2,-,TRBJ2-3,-,TGTACCAGCAGCTTAGGGACAACAGATATGCAGTATTTT,CTSSLGTTDMQYF